The 5 T cell receptor beta chains below all came from one sample that was sequenced in a study of T-cell reconstitution after alpha-beta-depleted transplantation in children. For TCRbeta, the library was prepared with unique molecular identifiers. TCRdb analysed the PCR reads with MiXCR anew, one entry per CDR3 protein. The sample shows some 500,000 distinct CDR3 sequences, around 17% of them seen only once. Sequenced here: PBMCs from the stem cell graft donor, sampled from the stem cell graft. The receptors were gathered from a human donor who donated a stem cell graft to a child with acute lymphoblastic leukemia.

The chain carries TRBV15 and TRBJ2-1; the match to TRBD2 covers 8 bases. CDR3 length equals 18 residues. J was trimmed by 4 bases and V by 0 bases; bases with no gene match: 11. Germline V gene sequence: CDR1 LNHNV, CDR2 YYDKDF (reference sequence). Written as DNA, the CDR3 is TGTGCCACCAGCAGAGAACTCACGCCGGGAGGGGCTTACAATGAGCAGTTCTTC. Its protein product is CATSRELTPGGAYNEQFF.

The V gene is TRBV4-1, the J gene TRBJ2-4, with 9 bases aligning to TRBD2. In germline, CDR1 is MGHRA, CDR2 YSYEKL. The CDR3 spans 16 residues. J gave up 0 bases and V 3 bases, and 3 bases lay outside the gene matches. CDR3: CASSQPTSGAKNIQYF. Here the CDR3 DNA reads TGCGCCAGCAGCCAGCCGACTAGCGGAGCCAAAAACATTCAGTACTTC.

This sequence joins TRBV7-8 and TRBJ2-1; no clear D. V was clipped by 0 bases and J by 10 bases, with 7 bases between them. Per germline, CDR1 SGHVS and CDR2 FQNEAQ. The CDR3 sequence is 12 residues long. The CDR3 loop reads CASSLALLEQFF. DNA of the CDR3: TGTGCCAGCAGCTTAGCGCTCCTCGAGCAGTTCTTC.

The chain joins TRBV5-1 to TRBJ2-5, with D tentatively TRBD1 (6 bases). Looked up from germline, CDR1 is SGHRS and CDR2 is YFSETQ. Trimming removed 5 bases at V and 1 base at J, with 21 bases between. This CDR3 contains 17 residues. DNA for the CDR3: TGCGCCAGCAGACCCAGGCTCCCAGGGGCAGCCCAAGAGACCCAGTACTTC. Encoded protein: CASRPRLPGAAQETQYF.

This clonotype was counted only a few times. The gene calls are TRBV20-1 and TRBJ2-5; the match to TRBD2 covers 14 bases. The V and J ends lost 4 bases and 1 base, in that order; junction bases with no gene match: 11. This CDR3 is built from 18 residues. Germline CDR1 and CDR2: DFQATT and SNEGSKA (reference sequence). In DNA form, the CDR3 reads TGCAGTGCTAAACGACCTGGGACTAGCGGGAGCCTCCAAGAGACCCAGTACTTC. Encoded protein: CSAKRPGTSGSLQETQYF.